The 16 T cell receptor beta chains in this list originate from one sample, sequenced in a study of post-analysis software for immune sequencing data. Whole-study findings and limits: Relative to controls, patients had a handful of TRBV segments at higher frequency, with TRBV5-6, TRBV5-1 and TRBV20-1 among these.

These receptors have no identified antigens. Unique-molecular-identifier-tagged TCR beta cDNA libraries were used. TCRdb analysed the PCR reads with MiXCR anew, one entry per CDR3 protein. The data contain 650,000 to 850,000 distinct CDR3 sequences, about half of them singletons. Sequencing used blood. The receptors were gathered from a girl aged 10 to 17 with multiple sclerosis.

The chain carries TRBV11-2 and TRBJ2-1; D gene uncertain. Trimming stripped 3 bases from V and 0 bases from J, with 18 bases between. Germline loops: CDR1 SGHAT, CDR2 FQNNGV. The CDR3 is 18 amino acids. CDR3 region: CASSLATQVLSSYNEQFF. CDR3 in DNA: TGTGCCAGCAGCTTGGCCACTCAAGTCTTGAGCTCCTACAATGAGCAGTTCTTC. The full variable domain, rest sourced from reference TRBV11-2 and TRBJ2-1, is EAGVAQSPRYKIIEKRQSVAFWCNPISGHATLYWYQQILGQGPKLLIQFQNNGVVDDSQLPKDRFSAERLKGVDSTLKIQPAKLEDSAVYLCASSLATQVLSSYNEQFFGPGTRLTVL.

The V gene is TRBV12-3 or TRBV12-4, the J gene TRBJ2-5; D call uncertain. This CDR3 has 12 amino acids. Trimming cost V 6 bases and J 8 bases, with 13 bases left between them. CDR3 DNA sequence: TGTGCCAGCAGCACGAATCCAGGCACCCAGTACTTC. It translates to CASSTNPGTQYF.

The chain carries TRBV19 and TRBJ2-1; D call uncertain. Germline loops: CDR1 LNHDA, CDR2 SQIVND (reference sequence). The germline V and J ends were trimmed by 6 bases and 4 bases, with 7 bases remaining between them. This CDR3 spans 12 amino acids. CDR3 bases: TGTGCCAGTAGCCTCAAGTACAATGAGCAGTTCTTC. It yields the protein CASSLKYNEQFF. Combining the CDR3 with reference TRBV19 and TRBJ2-1 gives the whole variable domain DGGITQSPKYLFRKEGQNVTLSCEQNLNHDAMYWYRQDPGQGLRLIYYSQIVNDFQKGDIAEGYSVSREKKESFPLTVTSAQKNPTAFYLCASSLKYNEQFFGPGTRLTVL.

This chain connects TRBV3-1 to TRBJ2-3, with D maybe TRBD2 (6 bases). This CDR3 region has 19 residues. Germline V gene lookup returns CDR1 LGHDT and CDR2 YNNKEL (reference sequence). Trimming removed 4 bases from V and 2 bases from J, with 25 bases in between. DNA for the CDR3: TGTGCCAGCAGCCCTGACTCGCCGAGGTTAGCGGAGCCCACAGATACGCAGTATTTT. Protein sequence: CASSPDSPRLAEPTDTQYF.

CDR3 region: CASSLIGEQFF. The CDR3 DNA reads as TGCGCCAGCAGCTTGATAGGTGAGCAGTTCTTC. V gene TRBV5-1 combines with J gene TRBJ2-1, with D unresolved. The ends were cut back, 1 base at V and 9 bases at J, with 5 bases in the middle. From germline, CDR1 is SGHRS and CDR2 YFSETQ. This CDR3 contains 11 residues. The full variable domain, completed using reference TRBV5-1 and TRBJ2-1, is KAGVTQTPRYLIKTRGQQVTLSCSPISGHRSVSWYQQTPGQGLQFLFEYFSETQRNKGNFPGRFSGRQFSNSRSEMNVSTLELGDSALYLCASSLIGEQFFGPGTRLTVL.

The V and J genes are TRBV25-1 and TRBJ2-3; D is uncertain. Trimming removed 1 base at V and 5 bases at J, with 16 bases between. The CDR3 spans 16 residues. From germline, CDR1 is MGHDK and CDR2 SYGVNS. The CDR3 is CASSEWVSAAGDTQYF. For the CDR3, the DNA is TGTGCCAGCAGTGAATGGGTTTCTGCGGCCGGAGATACGCAGTATTTT.

A few counts support this clonotype. The chain is built from TRBV30 and TRBJ2-1, with D possibly matching TRBD2 (6 bases). Trimming shortened V by 2 bases and J by 5 bases, and 16 bases separated the two germline ends. The CDR3 loop spans 15 amino acids. The V gene's germline CDR1 is GTSNPN and CDR2 SVGIG (reference sequence). CDR3 residues: CAWSWGPGVDNEQFF. The CDR3 nucleotides are TGTGCCTGGAGTTGGGGCCCGGGGGTGGACAATGAGCAGTTCTTC.

The chain is built from TRBV6-2 or TRBV6-3 and TRBJ1-1; D gene unclear. CDR1 and CDR2 from the germline V gene are MNHEY and SVGEGT. V lost 2 bases and J 3 bases, leaving 7 bases between the germline ends. CDR3 length: 13 amino acids. The chain's CDR3 is CASSYTSYTEAFF. The CDR3 DNA follows: TGTGCCAGCAGTTACACAAGTTACACTGAAGCTTTCTTT.

The chain couples TRBV28 to TRBJ2-3, with D hard to call. This CDR3 spans 15 amino acids. Per germline, CDR1 MDHEN and CDR2 SYDVKM. The V gene lost 5 bases and the J gene lost 1 base, with 13 bases spanning the gap. The CDR3 loop is CASSLSRQRTDTQYF. The CDR3 DNA reads TGTGCCAGCAGTCTTAGCAGACAACGCACAGATACGCAGTATTTT.

This clonotype was counted only a few times. The chain links TRBV20-1 to TRBJ2-4; no clear D. Deletions cut 6 bases from V and 6 bases from J, with 15 bases between. CDR3 size: 13 residues. Germline V CDR1 and CDR2: DFQATT, SNEGSKA (reference sequence). The CDR3 loop is CSAPLRPVNIQYF. The CDR3 DNA follows: TGCAGTGCCCCTTTGCGACCAGTAAACATTCAGTACTTC.

This rearrangement joins TRBV6-5 to TRBJ1-1, with D maybe TRBD1 (6 bases). Trimming pared 5 bases from V and 8 bases from J, leaving 9 bases between. The CDR3 runs 11 residues. Per germline, CDR1 MNHEY and CDR2 SVGAGI. CDR3 loop: CASSGQREAFF. CDR3 nucleotide sequence: TGTGCCAGCAGTGGACAGCGAGAAGCTTTCTTT.

The chain employs TRBV12-3 or TRBV12-4 and TRBJ2-7, with D hard to call. V lost 3 bases and J 3 bases, leaving 9 bases between the germline ends. The CDR3 has 13 residues. The CDR3 loop is CASSFPPNYEQYF. In DNA, the CDR3 is TGTGCCAGCAGTTTTCCTCCCAACTACGAGCAGTACTTC.

The gene calls are TRBV5-1 and TRBJ1-1; D is undetermined. This CDR3 comprises 13 residues. Trimming took off 4 bases at V and 1 base at J, with 8 bases between the two ends. Germline V lookup: CDR1 SGHRS, CDR2 YFSETQ. CDR3 sequence reads: CASSASENTEAFF. The DNA of the CDR3 is TGCGCCAGCAGCGCAAGCGAGAACACTGAAGCTTTCTTT. The full variable domain, its missing parts supplied by reference TRBV5-1 and TRBJ1-1, is KAGVTQTPRYLIKTRGQQVTLSCSPISGHRSVSWYQQTPGQGLQFLFEYFSETQRNKGNFPGRFSGRQFSNSRSEMNVSTLELGDSALYLCASSASENTEAFFGQGTRLTVV.

The rearrangement joins TRBV7-2 to TRBJ1-2; possibly TRBD1 for D (5 bases). The CDR3 sequence is 13 residues long. Germline V lookup: CDR1 SGHTA, CDR2 FQGNSA. The V and J ends lost 2 bases and 2 bases respectively, with 6 bases between them. CDR3 coding DNA: TGTGCCAGCAGCTTACACAGGAACTATGGCTACACCTTC. Protein: CASSLHRNYGYTF. Using reference TRBV7-2 and TRBJ1-2 for the parts outside the CDR3, the full variable domain is GAGVSQSPSNKVTEKGKDVELRCDPISGHTALYWYRQSLGQGLEFLIYFQGNSAPDKSGLPSDRFSAERTGGSVSTLTIQRTQQEDSAVYLCASSLHRNYGYTFGSGTRLTVV.

This chain links TRBV29-1 with TRBJ1-1, with D perhaps TRBD1 (5 bases). Looked up from germline, CDR1 is SQVTM and CDR2 is ANQGSEA. The CDR3 runs 12 residues. The germline V and J ends were trimmed by 1 base and 10 bases, with 13 bases remaining between them. This CDR3 is CSVEAGGLVAFF. The CDR3 DNA reads as TGCAGCGTTGAAGCGGGGGGGTTAGTAGCTTTCTTT.

This clonotype was picked up one time. V and J are TRBV7-9 and TRBJ2-1, with 8 nucleotides matching TRBD2. V was clipped by 0 bases and J by 7 bases; unmatched bases: 2. Per germline, CDR1 SEHNR and CDR2 FQNEAQ (reference sequence). The CDR3 is 14 amino acids. The CDR3 nucleotides read TGTGCCAGCAGCTTAGCGGCTAGCGGGAATGAGCAGTTCTTC. This encodes CASSLAASGNEQFF.